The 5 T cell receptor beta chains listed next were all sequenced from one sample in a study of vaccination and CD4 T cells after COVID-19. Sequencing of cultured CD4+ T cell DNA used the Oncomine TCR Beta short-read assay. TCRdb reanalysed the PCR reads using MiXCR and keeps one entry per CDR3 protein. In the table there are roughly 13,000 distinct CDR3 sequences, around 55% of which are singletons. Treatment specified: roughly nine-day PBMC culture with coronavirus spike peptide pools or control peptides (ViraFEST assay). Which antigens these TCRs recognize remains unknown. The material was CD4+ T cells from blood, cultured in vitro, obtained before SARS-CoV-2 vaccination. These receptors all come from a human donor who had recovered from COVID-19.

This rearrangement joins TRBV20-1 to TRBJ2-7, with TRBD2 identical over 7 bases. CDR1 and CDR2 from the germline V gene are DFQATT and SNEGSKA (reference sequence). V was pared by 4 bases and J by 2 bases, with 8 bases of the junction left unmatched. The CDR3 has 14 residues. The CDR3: CSANQAGVPYEQYF. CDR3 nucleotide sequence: TGCAGTGCTAACCAGGCGGGGGTGCCCTACGAGCAGTACTTC.

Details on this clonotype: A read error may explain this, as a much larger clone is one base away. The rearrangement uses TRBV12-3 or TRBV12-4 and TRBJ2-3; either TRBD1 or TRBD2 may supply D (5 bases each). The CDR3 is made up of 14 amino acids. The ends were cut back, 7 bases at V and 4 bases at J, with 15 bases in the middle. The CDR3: CASTLTVGADTQYF. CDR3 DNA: TGTGCCAGCACTCTAACGGTGGGGGCAGATACGCAGTATTTT.

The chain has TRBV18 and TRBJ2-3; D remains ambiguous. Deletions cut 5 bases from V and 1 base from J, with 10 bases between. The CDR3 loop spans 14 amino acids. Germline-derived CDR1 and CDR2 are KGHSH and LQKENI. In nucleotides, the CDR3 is TGTGCCAGCTCAGAGGAGCATGGCACAGATACGCAGTATTTT. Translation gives CASSEEHGTDTQYF. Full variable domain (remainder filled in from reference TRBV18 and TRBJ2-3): NAGVMQNPRHLVRRRGQEARLRCSPMKGHSHVYWYRQLPEEGLKFMVYLQKENIIDESGMPKERFSAEFPKEGPSILRIQQVVRGDSAAYFCASSEEHGTDTQYFGPGTRLTVL.

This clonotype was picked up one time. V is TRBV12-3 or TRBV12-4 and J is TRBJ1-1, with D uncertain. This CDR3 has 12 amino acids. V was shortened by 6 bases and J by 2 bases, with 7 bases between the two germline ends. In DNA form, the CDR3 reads TGTGCCAGCAGCCGTACTAACACTGAAGCTTTCTTT. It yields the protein CASSRTNTEAFF.

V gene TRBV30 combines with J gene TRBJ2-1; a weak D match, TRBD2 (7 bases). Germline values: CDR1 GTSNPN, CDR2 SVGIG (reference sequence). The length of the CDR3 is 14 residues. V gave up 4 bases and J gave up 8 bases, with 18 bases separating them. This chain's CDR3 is CAWKGGARRDEQFF. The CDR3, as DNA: TGTGCCTGGAAGGGGGGGGCCCGACGGGATGAGCAGTTCTTC.